This T cell receptor beta chain appears in the sequencing data of a study of CD8 T cells in ankylosing spondylitis. Study-wide points: Disease-associated clonotypes exhibited CD8+ identity and were relatively infrequent in peripheral blood. Characteristic of ankylosing spondylitis blood, it appeared, was a TCR beta motif comprising several highly homologous variants.

This CDR3 comprises 15 residues. Germline V gene data show CDR1 as SQVTM and CDR2 as ANQGSEA. After removal of 3 bases from V and 7 bases from J, the junction contained 10 bases not matched to a gene. This clonotype was seen at least ten times. Its specificity is not known. TCRdb used MiXCR to reprocess the 5' RACE reads, holding one entry per CDR3 protein. The sample gives almost 400,000 distinct CDR3 sequences, under 25% of which show up once; roughly a sixth is in the top ten. J is TRBJ2-5 and V is TRBV29-1; 11 positions agree with TRBD1. This clonotype was sampled from a male donor with ankylosing spondylitis. The sequencing input was blood, either unsorted or a sorted T cell fraction (not recorded which). CDR3 region: CSVDSPGGQGATQYF. The CDR3 bases are TGCAGCGTTGACTCCCCGGGAGGACAGGGGGCGACCCAGTACTTC.